The source of this TCR beta chain is a study of post-analysis software for immune sequencing data. As for this clonotype: Its antigen is undetermined.

Unique molecular identifiers were built into the TCR beta cDNA libraries. A single record per CDR3 protein comes from TCRdb applying MiXCR to the PCR reads. There are around 700,000 distinct CDR3 sequences in the sample; approximately 59% occur only once, and 11% lies in the top ten. The study, taken as a whole, reports: Four to six TRBV segments were more frequent in patients than controls; TRBV5-6, TRBV5-1 and TRBV20-1 belonged to this group.

Germline V lookup: CDR1 SGDLS, CDR2 YYNGEE. The CDR3 length is 14 residues. Trimming shortened V by 0 bases and J by 4 bases, and 10 bases separated the two germline ends. The sequenced material came from blood. This chain joins TRBV9 and TRBJ2-5, with unresolved D. The sequence was obtained from a girl aged 2 to 9 with multiple sclerosis. The CDR3: CASSVVPGVETQYF. The CDR3 region has the DNA TGTGCCAGCAGCGTAGTTCCAGGAGTAGAGACCCAGTACTTC.